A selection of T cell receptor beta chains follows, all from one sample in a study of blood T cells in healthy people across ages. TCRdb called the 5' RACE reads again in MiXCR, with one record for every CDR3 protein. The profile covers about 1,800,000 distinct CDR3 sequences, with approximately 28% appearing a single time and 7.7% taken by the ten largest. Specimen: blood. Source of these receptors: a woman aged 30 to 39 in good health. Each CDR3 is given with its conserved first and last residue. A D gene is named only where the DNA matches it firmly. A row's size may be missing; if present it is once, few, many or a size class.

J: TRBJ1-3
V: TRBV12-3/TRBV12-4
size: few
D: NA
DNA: TGTGCCAGCAGGGGTACAGGGTCTGGAAACACCATATATTTT
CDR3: CASRGTGSGNTIYF

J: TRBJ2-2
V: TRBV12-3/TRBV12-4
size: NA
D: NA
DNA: TGTGCCAGCAAGATGGACAGTTTGAACACCGGGGAGCTGTTTTTT
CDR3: CASKMDSLNTGELFF

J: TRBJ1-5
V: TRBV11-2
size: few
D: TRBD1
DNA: TGTGCCAGCAGCTTAACAGGGGTATATCAGCCCCAGCATTTT
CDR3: CASSLTGVYQPQHF

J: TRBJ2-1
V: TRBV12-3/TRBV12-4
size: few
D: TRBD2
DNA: TGTGCCAGCAGGCGTCTAGCGGGCCACAATGAGCAGTTCTTC
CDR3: CASRRLAGHNEQFF

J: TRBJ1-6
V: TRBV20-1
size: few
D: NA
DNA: TGCAGTGCTATTGGGGGGGGGATCGGTAATTCACCCCTCCACTTT
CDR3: CSAIGGGIGNSPLHF

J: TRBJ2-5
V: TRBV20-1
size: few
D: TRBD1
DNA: TGCAGTGCTAGAGAAGGGACAGAGGTCGGGGAGACCCAGTACTTC
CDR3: CSAREGTEVGETQYF

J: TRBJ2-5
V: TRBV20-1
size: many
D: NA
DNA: TGCAGTGCTCTAGCCGATCAAGAGACCCAGTACTTC
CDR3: CSALADQETQYF

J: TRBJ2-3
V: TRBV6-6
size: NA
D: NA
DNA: TGTGCCAGCAGCTACCAAAGTCCAGATACGCAGTATTTT
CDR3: CASSYQSPDTQYF

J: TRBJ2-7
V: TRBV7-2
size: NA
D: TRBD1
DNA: TGTGCCAGCAGCCACCGCAAACCAGGGACAGGGGCGGACTACGAGCAGTACTTC
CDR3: CASSHRKPGTGADYEQYF

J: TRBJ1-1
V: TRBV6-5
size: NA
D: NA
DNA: TGTGCCAGCAGTTCTGTGATCTTGAACACTGAAGCTTTCTTT
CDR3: CASSSVILNTEAFF

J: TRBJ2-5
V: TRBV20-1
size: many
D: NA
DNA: TGCAGTGCTAGAGATGGGGCAGCACAAGAGACCCAGTACTTC
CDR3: CSARDGAAQETQYF

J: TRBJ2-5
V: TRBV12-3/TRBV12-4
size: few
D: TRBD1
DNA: TGTGCCAGCAGCCGCGGTCGACAGGGCAGGGAGACCCAGTACTTC
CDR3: CASSRGRQGRETQYF

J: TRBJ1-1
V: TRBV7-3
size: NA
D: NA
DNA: TGTGCCAGCAAATGGGGGCAGAACACTGAAGCTTTCTTT
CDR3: CASKWGQNTEAFF

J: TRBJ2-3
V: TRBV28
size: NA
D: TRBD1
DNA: TGTGCCAGCAGTCTGCCCCGGACAGGCCTAGATACGCAGTATTTT
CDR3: CASSLPRTGLDTQYF

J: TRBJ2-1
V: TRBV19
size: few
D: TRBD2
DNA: TGTGCCAGTAGTCTACGGACTAGTTCTTTCTACGAGCAGTTCTTC
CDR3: CASSLRTSSFYEQFF

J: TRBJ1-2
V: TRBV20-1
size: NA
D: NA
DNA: TGTAGTGCCAGAGAAAATCACAGGGACCCTACTAACTATGGCTACACCTTC
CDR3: CSARENHRDPTNYGYTF

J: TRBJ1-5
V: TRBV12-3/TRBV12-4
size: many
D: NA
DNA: TGTGCCAGCAGCCTCGCTTACAATCAGCCCCAGCATTTT
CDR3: CASSLAYNQPQHF

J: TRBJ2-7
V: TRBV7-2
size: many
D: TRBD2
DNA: TGTGCCAGCAGCAAATTAGCGGGAGGGCCTCAGCAGTACTTC
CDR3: CASSKLAGGPQQYF

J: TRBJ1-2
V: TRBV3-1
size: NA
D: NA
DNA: TGTGCCAGCAGCCAGGAGGGGATTATTAGTCGCTACACCTTC
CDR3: CASSQEGIISRYTF

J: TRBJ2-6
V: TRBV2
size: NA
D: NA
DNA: TGTGCCAGCAGCGAGGCCAACGCCCTGACTTTC
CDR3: CASSEANALTF

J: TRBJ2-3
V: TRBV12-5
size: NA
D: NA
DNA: TGTGCTAGTGGTTTGGGCGAGGGGGATACGCAGTATTTT
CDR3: CASGLGEGDTQYF

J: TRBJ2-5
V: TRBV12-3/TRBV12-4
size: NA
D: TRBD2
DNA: TGTGCCAGCAGTCTCGCGGGACTAGCGGGGGGGCAGAGAGAGACCCAGTACTTC
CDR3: CASSLAGLAGGQRETQYF

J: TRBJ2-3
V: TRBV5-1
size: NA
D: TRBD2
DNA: TGCGCCAGCAGCTTGGTGGGGGGGGACACAGATACGCAGTATTTT
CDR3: CASSLVGGDTDTQYF

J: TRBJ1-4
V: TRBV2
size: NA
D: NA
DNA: TGTGCCAGCAGTGAAGCATTGATGAACGGAAAACTGTTTTTT
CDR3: CASSEALMNGKLFF

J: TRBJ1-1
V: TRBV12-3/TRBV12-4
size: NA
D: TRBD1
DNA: TGTGCCAGCAGTCGGGACAGGACTGAAGCTTTCTTT
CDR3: CASSRDRTEAFF

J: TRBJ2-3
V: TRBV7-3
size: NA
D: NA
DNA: TGTGCCAGCAGCTTAAGCGTGACTCCTACAGATACGCAGTATTTT
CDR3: CASSLSVTPTDTQYF

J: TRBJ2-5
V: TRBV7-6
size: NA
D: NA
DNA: TGTGCCAGCAGCGCGCTGGGGGAGACCCGGTACTTC
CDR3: CASSALGETRYF

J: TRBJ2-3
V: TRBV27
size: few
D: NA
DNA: TGTGCCAGCAGTTTATTGCTTAGGGATACGCAGTATTTT
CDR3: CASSLLLRDTQYF

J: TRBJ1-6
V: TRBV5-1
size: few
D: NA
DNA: TGCGCCAGCAGCCCAGGCGGGGGAGAGGATTCACCCCTCCACTTT
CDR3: CASSPGGGEDSPLHF

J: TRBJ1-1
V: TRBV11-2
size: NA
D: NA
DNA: TGTGCCAGCAGCCTTAAACATGGGGCTTTCTTT
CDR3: CASSLKHGAFF

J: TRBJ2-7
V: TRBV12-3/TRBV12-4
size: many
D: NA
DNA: TGTGCCAGCAGTTTAGGTATCTCCCTGGCCGAGCAGTACTTC
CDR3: CASSLGISLAEQYF

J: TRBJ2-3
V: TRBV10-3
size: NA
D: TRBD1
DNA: TGTGCCATCAGCGCCGTACGGGACAGGGTGAATCCTTTAACAGATACGCGGTATTTT
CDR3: CAISAVRDRVNPLTDTRYF

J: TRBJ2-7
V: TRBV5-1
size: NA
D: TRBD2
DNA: TGCGCCAGCAGCTTGGAAACAGCGGGGGCCTCCTACAATGAGCAGTACTTC
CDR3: CASSLETAGASYNEQYF

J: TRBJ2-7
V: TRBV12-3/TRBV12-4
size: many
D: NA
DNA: TGTGCCAGCACCCGGGACGGGAACTACGAGCAGTACTTC
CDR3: CASTRDGNYEQYF

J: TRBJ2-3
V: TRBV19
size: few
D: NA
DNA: TGTGCCAGTAGGAAACAGGGAGAAATAACAGATACGCAGTATTTT
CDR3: CASRKQGEITDTQYF